Below, one T cell receptor (beta chain) is given with its context. No antigen is known for it. A much bigger clone sits one base away, suggesting this may be a read error. This specimen comes from a study of T-cell reconstitution after alpha-beta-depleted transplantation in children. Unique molecular identifiers were built into the TCRbeta library. TCRdb independently ran MiXCR on the PCR reads; one entry per CDR3 protein. The repertoire holds about 580,000 distinct CDR3 sequences, approximately 22% seen once, with 13% to 15% in the top ten. General study results and limits: About two months after transplant, alpha-beta T cells reportedly came from several hundred expanded graft clones. The origin of high day-60 TCRbeta diversity in some patients lay in surviving recipient T cells and thymic progenitors. T-cell numbers and diversity one year post-transplant derived largely from freshly generated T cells.

The receptor's source is a boy younger than two who had a stem cell transplant for acute myeloid leukemia, so the T cells may come from the graft donor. Sequencing used PBMCs, mostly from graft donor cells, obtained 360 days after TCRalphabeta/CD19-depleted stem cell transplant.

CDR3 DNA: TGTTCCAGCATTGGGGGGCATTTGGGATTCTTT. Amino acids: CSSIGGHLGFF. This chain links TRBV7-2 with TRBJ1-1, with D possibly being TRBD1 (6 bases). The CDR3 runs to 11 residues. CDR1 and CDR2 from the germline V gene are SGHTA and FQGNSA.